A single T cell receptor beta chain is shown here with its context. TCRdb's table, derived via immunoSEQ multiplex PCR, lists solely in-frame clones and lacks some. Here the sample spans just over 350,000 clones, roughly 84% being singletons. Treatment given: around 19 received Ad26.COV2.S at low or high dose, single or two shots; about 5 received placebo; per-sample allocation not given. Each sample was drawn 63 days after the first injection (of vaccine or placebo). These data belong to a study of Ad26.COV2.S vaccination and SARS-CoV-2 variants. CDR3 length: 13 residues. Trimming shortened V by 8 bases and J by 4 bases, and 13 bases separated the two germline ends. The germline V gene has CDR1 MNHEY and CDR2 SMNVEV (reference sequence).

V is TRBV27 and J is TRBJ2-3; D is perhaps TRBD1 or TRBD2 (5 bases each). Sequences were derived from peripheral blood, sampled in a trial of Ad26.COV2.S vaccine versus placebo. The sequence was collected from a person aged 18 to 65 who received the Ad26.COV2.S COVID-19 vaccine or a placebo. CDR3 protein: CASRGGGPDTQYF. CDR3 nucleotide sequence: TGTGCCAGCCGTGGGGGTGGGCCAGATACGCAGTATTTT.